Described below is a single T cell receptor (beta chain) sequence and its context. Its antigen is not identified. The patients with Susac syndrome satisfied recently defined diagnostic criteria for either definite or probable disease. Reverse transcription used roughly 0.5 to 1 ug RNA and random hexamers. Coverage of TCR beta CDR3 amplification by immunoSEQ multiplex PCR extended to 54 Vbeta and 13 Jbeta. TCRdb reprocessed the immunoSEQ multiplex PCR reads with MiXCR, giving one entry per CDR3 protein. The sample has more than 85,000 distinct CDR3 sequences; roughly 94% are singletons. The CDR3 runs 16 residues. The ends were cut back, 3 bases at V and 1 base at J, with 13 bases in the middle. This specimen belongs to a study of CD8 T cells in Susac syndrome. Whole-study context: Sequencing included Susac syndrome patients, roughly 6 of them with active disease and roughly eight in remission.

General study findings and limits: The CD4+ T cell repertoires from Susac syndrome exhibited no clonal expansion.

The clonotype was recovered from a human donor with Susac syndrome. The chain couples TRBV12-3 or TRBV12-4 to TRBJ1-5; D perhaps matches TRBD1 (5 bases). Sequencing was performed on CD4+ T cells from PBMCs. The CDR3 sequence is CASSFMQGGSNQPQHF. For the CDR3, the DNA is TGTGCCAGCAGTTTCATGCAGGGAGGGAGCAATCAGCCCCAGCATTTT.